These 26 T cell receptor beta chains were sequenced from one sample in a study of T cells after somatic rescue of genetic block. The protocol was immunoSEQ multiplex PCR, while the TCRdb copy is restricted to in-frame clones and leaves out a portion. The sample lists 55,000 to 75,000 clones, around 90% occurring once. Sequencing was carried out using peripheral blood mononuclear cells (PBMCs). The origin of the receptors is a man aged 35 to 55.

The chain employs TRBV19 and TRBJ2-1; D is possibly TRBD2 (5 bases). V lost 3 bases and J lost 6, with 12 bases in between. The length of the CDR3 is 14 residues. Germline V gene lookup returns CDR1 LNHDA and CDR2 SQIVND (reference sequence). The CDR3: CASSMSFGINEQFF. The CDR3 nucleotides read TGTGCCAGTAGTATGTCCTTCGGGATCAATGAGCAGTTCTTC.

J is TRBJ1-4 and V is TRBV5-1; a possible D gene is TRBD1 (6 bases). Trimming removed 4 bases from V and 3 bases from J, with 13 bases in between. Germline CDR1 SGHRS, CDR2 YFSETQ. This CDR3 is 15 amino acids long. The CDR3 DNA follows: TGCGCCAGCAGCAAATTACAGGGAGCTAATGAAAAACTGTTTTTT. This translates into CASSKLQGANEKLFF.

This clone was found once. The V call is TRBV7-2, the J call TRBJ2-5; TRBD2 agrees at 7 bases. V trimming: 3 bases; J trimming: 5 bases; junction bases outside the gene matches: 9. The CDR3 spans 15 residues. Germline V gene data show CDR1 as SGHTA and CDR2 as FQGNSA. DNA of the CDR3: TGTGCCAGCAGCTTCTCCCCAGGGAGGGACGAGACCCAGTACTTC. Translating gives CASSFSPGRDETQYF.

The chain combines TRBV6-1 with TRBJ1-3; D is unresolved. Trimming left V 1 base short and J 0 bases short, with 7 bases between. Germline CDR1 and CDR2: MNHNS and SASEGT. CDR3 length: 15 residues. The CDR3 region is CASSEVGHSGNTIYF. The CDR3 DNA reads TGTGCCAGCAGTGAAGTCGGGCACTCTGGAAACACCATATATTTT.

This chain links TRBV25-1 with TRBJ2-7; 7 bases agree with TRBD2. The CDR3 is made up of 15 amino acids. V was clipped by 2 bases and J by 2 bases; unmatched bases: 6. Germline assignment: CDR1 MGHDK and CDR2 SYGVNS. The CDR3 nucleotides are TGTGCCAGCAGTGAAGCGGGGGTCAGCCCCTACGAGCAGTACTTC. Amino acids: CASSEAGVSPYEQYF.

The chain employs TRBV4-2 and TRBJ1-2, with 9 bases that match TRBD1. The J segment lost 2 bases and the V segment lost 0 bases, leaving 4 bases of the junction unmatched. CDR1 and CDR2 (germline): LGHNA, YNFKEQ. The length of the CDR3 is 16 residues. The CDR3 DNA reads as TGTGCCAGCAGCCAAGATCCGGGGACAGGGAACTATGGCTACACCTTC. Protein sequence: CASSQDPGTGNYGYTF.

This chain connects TRBV28 to TRBJ1-5; TRBD1 matches 8 bases. Trimming took 2 bases from V and 2 from J; bases not matched to a gene: 8. The CDR3 loop spans 17 amino acids. Germline V gene sequence: CDR1 MDHEN, CDR2 SYDVKM. Here the CDR3 reads CASSLATGVGGNQPQHF. The CDR3 coding sequence is TGTGCCAGCAGTTTAGCGACAGGGGTTGGGGGCAATCAGCCCCAGCATTTT.

V and J are TRBV5-1 and TRBJ2-5; possible D gene TRBD2, 5 bases. CDR1 and CDR2 (germline): SGHRS, YFSETQ. Trimming took off 5 bases at V and 3 bases at J, with 11 bases between the two ends. The CDR3 is made up of 13 amino acids. The CDR3 sequence is CASSSREKETQYF. CDR3 bases: TGCGCCAGCAGTTCCCGGGAAAAAGAGACCCAGTACTTC. Combining the CDR3 with reference TRBV5-1 and TRBJ2-5 gives the whole variable domain KAGVTQTPRYLIKTRGQQVTLSCSPISGHRSVSWYQQTPGQGLQFLFEYFSETQRNKGNFPGRFSGRQFSNSRSEMNVSTLELGDSALYLCASSSREKETQYFGPGTRLLVL.

The chain combines TRBV7-9 with TRBJ2-5, with 10 positions matching TRBD1. Germline V CDR1 and CDR2: SEHNR, FQNEAQ (reference sequence). The CDR3 extends over 16 amino acids. V gave up 5 bases and J gave up 3 bases; unmatched junction bases: 9. CDR3 nucleotide sequence: TGTGCCAGCAGCCCGTCGGGACAGGGGCTTAAAGAGACCCAGTACTTC. Translated, it gives CASSPSGQGLKETQYF.

The rearrangement links TRBV5-1 to TRBJ1-1; D is possibly TRBD1 (5 bases). The ends were cut back, 3 bases at V and 2 bases at J, with 11 bases in the middle. Germline V gene sequence: CDR1 SGHRS, CDR2 YFSETQ. The CDR3 sequence is 14 residues long. The CDR3, as DNA: TGCGCCAGCAGCTCGGAGGGGATAAACACTGAAGCTTTCTTT. It translates to CASSSEGINTEAFF.

The V and J genes are TRBV7-6 and TRBJ2-7; tentative D call: TRBD2 (5 bases). V was shortened by 6 bases and J by 0 bases, with 9 bases between the two germline ends. The CDR3 extends over 13 amino acids. CDR1 and CDR2 (germline): SGHVS, FNYEAQ. CDR3 sequence: CASRRGSSYEQYF. Written as DNA, the CDR3 is TGTGCCAGCAGGCGAGGGAGCTCCTACGAGCAGTACTTC.

The chain uses TRBV2 and TRBJ2-2; no clear D gene. CDR1 SNHLY and CDR2 FYNNEI come from the germline V gene. V lost 2 bases and J lost 1, with 5 bases in between. CDR3 length: 14 amino acids. The CDR3 sequence is CASSEYGNTGELFF. In nucleotides, the CDR3 is TGTGCCAGCAGTGAATACGGGAACACCGGGGAGCTGTTTTTT.

The chain joins TRBV5-1 to TRBJ1-1, with D tentatively TRBD1 (6 bases). Trimming left V 4 bases short and J 0 bases short, with 7 bases between. Germline loops: CDR1 SGHRS, CDR2 YFSETQ. The CDR3 has 13 residues. Here the CDR3 reads CASSGGLNTEAFF. The CDR3 DNA sequence: TGCGCCAGCAGCGGGGGCCTGAACACTGAAGCTTTCTTT.

This chain uses TRBV9 with TRBJ2-1; D possibly corresponds to TRBD1 (6 bases). Germline assignment: CDR1 SGDLS and CDR2 YYNGEE. CDR3 size: 15 residues. V gave up 4 bases and J gave up 4 bases, with 15 bases separating them. The CDR3 reads CASSPTGSPYNEQFF. The CDR3 DNA reads as TGTGCCAGCAGCCCCACAGGGAGTCCGTACAATGAGCAGTTCTTC.

The CDR3 spells CASSIQASGANVLTF. CDR3 DNA sequence: TGTGCCAGCAGTATACAAGCGTCTGGGGCCAACGTCCTGACTTTC. V is TRBV2 and J is TRBJ2-6; D remains unclear. V lost 5 bases and J 1 base, leaving 9 bases between the germline ends. CDR1 is SNHLY, CDR2 FYNNEI, per germline. The CDR3 has 15 amino acids.

CDR3: CASSDRTYEQYF. The CDR3 DNA reads as TGCGCCAGCAGTGACAGAACCTACGAGCAGTACTTC. The chain joins TRBV5-1 to TRBJ2-7, with D possibly TRBD1 on 5 matching bases. Trimming stripped 5 bases from V and 2 bases from J, with 8 bases between. CDR1 is SGHRS and CDR2 is YFSETQ in the germline V gene. The length of the CDR3 is 12 residues.

As DNA, the CDR3 is TGTGCCAGCAGCAGACCGGGACAACGGGCCGGGGAGCTGTTTTTT. It yields the protein CASSRPGQRAGELFF. The rearrangement joins TRBV7-9 to TRBJ2-2; a weak D match, TRBD1 (6 bases). Germline V gene lookup returns CDR1 SEHNR and CDR2 FQNEAQ (reference sequence). The CDR3 is made up of 15 amino acids. V was pared by 5 bases and J by 6 bases, with 16 bases between.

V and J are TRBV14 and TRBJ1-2, with D uncertain. This CDR3 spans 13 amino acids. Germline V gene data show CDR1 as SGHDN and CDR2 as FVKESK. V was clipped by 4 bases and J by 7 bases, with 13 bases between them. The CDR3 nucleotides are TGTGCCAGCAGCCCCTGGAGGGAGGCTGGCTACACCTTC. Translated, it gives CASSPWREAGYTF. Full variable domain (missing parts from reference TRBV14 and TRBJ1-2): EAGVTQFPSHSVIEKGQTVTLRCDPISGHDNLYWYRRVMGKEIKFLLHFVKESKQDESGMPNNRFLAERTGGTYSTLKVQPAELEDSGVYFCASSPWREAGYTFGSGTRLTVV.

The chain couples TRBV28 to TRBJ2-2; no clear D gene. The V gene lost 4 bases and the J gene lost 4 bases, with 10 bases spanning the gap. CDR1 is MDHEN and CDR2 is SYDVKM in the germline V gene. The CDR3 sequence is 14 residues long. The CDR3 sequence is CASSSSFVTGELFF. CDR3 coding DNA: TGTGCCAGCAGTTCCAGCTTTGTCACCGGGGAGCTGTTTTTT.

The chain recombines TRBV7-8 with TRBJ2-7; D is possibly TRBD1 (5 bases). Trimming left V 6 bases short and J 6 bases short, with 18 bases between. Germline V gives CDR1 SGHVS, CDR2 FQNEAQ. The CDR3 runs 14 residues. The DNA of the CDR3 is TGTGCCAGCAGTACGCTCCCAGGGATCTCCGAGCAGTACTTC. Translating gives CASSTLPGISEQYF.

CDR3 nucleotide sequence: TGTGCCAGCAGCTTGCCAGGGAGTGAGCAGTTCTTC. It encodes CASSLPGSEQFF. The chain uses TRBV5-5 and TRBJ2-1; D tentatively reads TRBD1 or TRBD2 (5 bases each). This CDR3 comprises 12 residues. The germline gives CDR1 SGHKS, CDR2 YYEKEE (reference sequence). Trimming left V 1 base short and J 9 bases short, with 8 bases between.

Remarks on this clone: The DNA is left out, because the CDR3 cannot be placed on it with certainty; the CDR3 is given as TCRdb lists it. The chain employs TRBV19 and TRBJ2-2; the D call TRBD2 from the table was never checked on the DNA. From germline, CDR1 is LNHDA and CDR2 SQIVND (reference sequence). The CDR3 totals 13 residues, both ends included. The CDR3 here is CASTSVNTGELFF.

This chain joins TRBV13 and TRBJ2-7, with 9 bases that match TRBD2. The CDR3 runs 17 residues. Germline lookup yields CDR1 PRHDT and CDR2 FYEKMQ (reference sequence). J lost 1 base, V lost 0 bases, and 7 bases had no gene match. The CDR3 spells CASSLGLAGDTSYEQYF. The CDR3 nucleotides are TGTGCCAGCAGCTTAGGGTTAGCGGGGGACACATCCTACGAGCAGTACTTC.

The V gene is TRBV6-5, the J gene TRBJ1-3; TRBD1 is a possible D gene (5 bases). Germline lookup yields CDR1 MNHEY and CDR2 SVGAGI. V was cut by 5 bases and J by 2 bases, with 7 bases left in between. The CDR3 sequence is 13 residues long. The CDR3, as DNA: TGTGCCAGCAGTGGGGGTGCTGGAAACACCATATATTTT. This sequence encodes CASSGGAGNTIYF.

J is TRBJ1-1 and V is TRBV30; 8 nucleotides agree with TRBD1. The germline gives CDR1 GTSNPN, CDR2 SVGIG (reference sequence). J lost 1 base, V lost 1 base, and 5 bases had no gene match. This CDR3 is 15 amino acids long. The DNA for the CDR3 is TGTGCCTGGAGTGCCCTCGGACAGGGGAACACTGAAGCTTTCTTT. This codes for CAWSALGQGNTEAFF.

The gene calls are TRBV7-2 and TRBJ2-5; D might be TRBD2 (6 bases). Germline V gives CDR1 SGHTA, CDR2 FQGNSA. The CDR3 spans 13 residues. The V end was cut by 5 bases, the J end by 4 bases, with 11 bases between. DNA for the CDR3: TGTGCCAGCAGCGGAGGGCGCGGAGAGACCCAGTACTTC. Its translation: CASSGGRGETQYF.